The T cell receptor (beta chain) described here comes from a study of cytomegalovirus exposure and HLA in healthy donors. Study as a whole: The approximately 120 validation repertoires, a later analysis reported, used the same platform as the approximately 700 first-cohort repertoires.

Regarding this clone: Its matching antigen is unknown.

Study-wide findings and caveats: According to a later analysis, TCR clusters from the first cohort tended to co-occur in the roughly 110 validation repertoires. Cytomegalovirus association was listed for about 170 TCR beta chains.

Clones were read by immunoSEQ multiplex PCR, and TCRdb kept only the in-frame ones, dropping some. The data hold around 71,000 clones, with just under 95% observed a single time. The source of this sequence is a man between 18 and 35 years old in good health and CMV-seropositive. What was sequenced was PBMCs.

The CDR3 sequence: CASSRRGLGYTF. In DNA form, the CDR3 reads TGTGCCAGCAGCAGGAGGGGGCTGGGCTACACCTTC. This chain uses TRBV7-2 with TRBJ1-2; 7 positions agree with TRBD1. J lost 8 bases, V lost 5 bases, and 5 bases had no gene match. This CDR3 is built from 12 residues. The germline V gene encodes CDR1 SGHTA and CDR2 FQGNSA. The full variable domain, rest sourced from reference TRBV7-2 and TRBJ1-2, is GAGVSQSPSNKVTEKGKDVELRCDPISGHTALYWYRQSLGQGLEFLIYFQGNSAPDKSGLPSDRFSAERTGGSVSTLTIQRTQQEDSAVYLCASSRRGLGYTFGSGTRLTVV.